This T cell receptor (beta chain) was captured in a study of blood T cell repertoires in COVID-19. Study-wide background: The study drew acute and convalescent COVID-19 samples from the United States, Italy and Spain.

In the authors' methods: Reference gene primer amplification in the assay estimated nucleated cell counts. The method was immunoSEQ multiplex PCR; TCRdb's version includes in-frame clones alone and lacks a portion of them. The V and J calls and clone size come from that table; D and trimming were worked out from the DNA. This sample carries hundreds of thousands of clones, about 87% of them seen once, and the ten largest clones take about 3%. The CDR3 loop spans 16 amino acids. Germline CDR1 is SGHTA and CDR2 is FQGTGA. Unmatched junction bases numbered 15, after V lost 8 bases and J lost 7 bases. The chain links TRBV7-3 to TRBJ2-3; TRBD2 aligns across 10 bases. The sequence was collected from a human donor in a cohort sampled during active COVID-19. Sequenced: peripheral blood. In nucleotides, the CDR3 is TGTGCCAGCTCCTTGGGACTAGCGCAGGGGGGATATACGCAGTATTTT. It specifies CASSLGLAQGGYTQYF.